This entry concerns a single T cell receptor (beta chain). Its specificity is unknown. Here immunoSEQ multiplex PCR was the method, and the copy in TCRdb shows in-frame clones only, minus some. The top ten clones hold 20% to 25% of a sample with about 79,000 clones, 85% to 90% of them seen once. These data originate in a study of T cells in localized non-small cell lung cancer. This CDR3 is 14 amino acids long. Germline values: CDR1 SGHRS, CDR2 YFSETQ. Trimming stripped 2 bases from V and 0 bases from J, with 6 bases between. Study results and caveats: Uninvolved adjacent lung showed the highest T cell clonality, exceeding tumor. Adjacent lung was found to contain a median approximately 50 of the top 100 tumor clones. Longer overall survival associated with higher blood T cell density; shorter survival with higher adjacent-lung clonality.

The TCR was taken from a woman aged 40-70 years with stage I squamous cell lung carcinoma. Specimen: peripheral blood, collected before any cancer treatment. The rearrangement joins TRBV5-1 to TRBJ1-3; D may be TRBD1 (6 bases). The CDR3 coding sequence is TGCGCCAGCAGCTTACAGGGCTCTGGAAACACCATATATTTT. Its protein product is CASSLQGSGNTIYF. The whole variable domain, filled in from reference TRBV5-1 and TRBJ1-3, reads KAGVTQTPRYLIKTRGQQVTLSCSPISGHRSVSWYQQTPGQGLQFLFEYFSETQRNKGNFPGRFSGRQFSNSRSEMNVSTLELGDSALYLCASSLQGSGNTIYFGEGSWLTVV.